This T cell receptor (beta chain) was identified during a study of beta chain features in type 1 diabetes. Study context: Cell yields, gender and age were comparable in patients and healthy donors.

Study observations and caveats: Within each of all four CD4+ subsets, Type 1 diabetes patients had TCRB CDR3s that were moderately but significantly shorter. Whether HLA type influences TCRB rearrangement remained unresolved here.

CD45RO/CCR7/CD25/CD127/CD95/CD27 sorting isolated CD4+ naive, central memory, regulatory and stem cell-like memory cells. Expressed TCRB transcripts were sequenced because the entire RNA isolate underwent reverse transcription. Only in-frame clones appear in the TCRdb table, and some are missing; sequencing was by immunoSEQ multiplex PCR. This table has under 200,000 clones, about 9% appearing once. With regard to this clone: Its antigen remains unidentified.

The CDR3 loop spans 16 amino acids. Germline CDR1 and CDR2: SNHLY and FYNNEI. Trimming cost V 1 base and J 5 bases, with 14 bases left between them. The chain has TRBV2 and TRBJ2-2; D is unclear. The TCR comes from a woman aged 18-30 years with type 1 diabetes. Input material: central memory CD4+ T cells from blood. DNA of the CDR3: TGTGCCAGCAGTGAAGTGAAGCCGGGTGGGACCGGGGAGCTGTTTTTT. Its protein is CASSEVKPGGTGELFF. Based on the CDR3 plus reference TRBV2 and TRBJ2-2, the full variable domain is EPEVTQTPSHQVTQMGQEVILRCVPISNHLYFYWYRQILGQKVEFLVSFYNNEISEKSEIFDDQFSVERPDGSNFTLKIRSTKLEDSAMYFCASSEVKPGGTGELFFGEGSRLTVL.